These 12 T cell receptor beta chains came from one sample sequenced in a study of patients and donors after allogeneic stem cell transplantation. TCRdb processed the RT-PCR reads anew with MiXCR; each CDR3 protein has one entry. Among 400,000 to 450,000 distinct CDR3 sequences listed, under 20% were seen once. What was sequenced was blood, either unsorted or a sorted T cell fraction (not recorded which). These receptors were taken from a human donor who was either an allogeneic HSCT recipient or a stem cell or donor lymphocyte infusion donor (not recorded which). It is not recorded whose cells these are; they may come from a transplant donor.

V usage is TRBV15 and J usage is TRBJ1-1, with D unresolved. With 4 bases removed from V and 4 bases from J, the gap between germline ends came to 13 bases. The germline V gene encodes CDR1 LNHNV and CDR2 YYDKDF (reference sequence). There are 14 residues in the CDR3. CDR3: CATSIDPGRTEAFF. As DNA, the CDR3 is TGTGCCACCAGCATCGATCCTGGGCGCACTGAAGCTTTCTTT.

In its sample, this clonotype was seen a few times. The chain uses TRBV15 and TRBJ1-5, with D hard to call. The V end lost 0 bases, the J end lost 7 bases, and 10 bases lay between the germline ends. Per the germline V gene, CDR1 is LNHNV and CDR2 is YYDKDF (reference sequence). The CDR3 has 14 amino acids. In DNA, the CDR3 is TGTGCCACCAGCAGAGATGGCACGCGACAGCCCCAGCATTTT. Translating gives CATSRDGTRQPQHF.

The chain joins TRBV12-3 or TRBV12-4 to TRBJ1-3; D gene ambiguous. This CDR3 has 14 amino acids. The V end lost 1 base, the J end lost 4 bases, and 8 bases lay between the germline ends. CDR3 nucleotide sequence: TGTGCCAGCAGTTTAGGTCGAACAGGAAACACCATATATTTT. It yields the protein CASSLGRTGNTIYF.

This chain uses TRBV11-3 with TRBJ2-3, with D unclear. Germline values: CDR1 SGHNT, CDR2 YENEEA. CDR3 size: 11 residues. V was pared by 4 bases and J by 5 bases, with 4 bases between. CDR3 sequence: CASSSQDTQYF. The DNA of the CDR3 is TGTGCCAGCAGCTCGCAAGATACGCAGTATTTT. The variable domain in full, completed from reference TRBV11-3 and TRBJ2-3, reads EAGVVQSPRYKIIEKKQPVAFWCNPISGHNTLYWYLQNLGQGPELLIRYENEEAVDDSQLPKDRFSAERLKGVDSTLKIQPAELGDSAVYLCASSSQDTQYFGPGTRLTVL.

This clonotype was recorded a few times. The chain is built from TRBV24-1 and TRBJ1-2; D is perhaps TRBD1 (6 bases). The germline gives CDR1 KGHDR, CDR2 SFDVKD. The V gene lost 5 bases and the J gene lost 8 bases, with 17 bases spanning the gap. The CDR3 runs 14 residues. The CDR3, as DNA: TGTGCCACCAGTGGCCCACAGGGAGAGAAAGGCTACACCTTC. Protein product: CATSGPQGEKGYTF.

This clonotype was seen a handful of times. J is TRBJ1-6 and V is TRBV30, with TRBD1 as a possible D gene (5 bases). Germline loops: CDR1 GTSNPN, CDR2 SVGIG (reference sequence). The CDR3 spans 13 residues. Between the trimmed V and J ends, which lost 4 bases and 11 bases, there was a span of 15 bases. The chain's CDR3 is CAWMTEVETPLHF. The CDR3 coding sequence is TGTGCCTGGATGACAGAAGTAGAAACACCCCTCCACTTT.

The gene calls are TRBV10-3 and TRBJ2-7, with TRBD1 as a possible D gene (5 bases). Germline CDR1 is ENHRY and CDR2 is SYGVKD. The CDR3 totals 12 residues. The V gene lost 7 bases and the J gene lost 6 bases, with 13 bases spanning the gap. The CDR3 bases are TGTGCCATCAAATCACAGGTTGGCGAGCAGTACTTC. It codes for CAIKSQVGEQYF.

CDR3 DNA sequence: TGTGCCAGCAGTAAGGGACAGGTTTTTGAAGCTTTCTTT. Protein product: CASSKGQVFEAFF. This chain links TRBV27 with TRBJ1-1, with TRBD1 identical over 8 bases. Per the germline V gene, CDR1 is MNHEY and CDR2 is SMNVEV (reference sequence). Trimming took 5 bases from V and 7 from J; bases not matched to a gene: 6. CDR3 length equals 13 residues.

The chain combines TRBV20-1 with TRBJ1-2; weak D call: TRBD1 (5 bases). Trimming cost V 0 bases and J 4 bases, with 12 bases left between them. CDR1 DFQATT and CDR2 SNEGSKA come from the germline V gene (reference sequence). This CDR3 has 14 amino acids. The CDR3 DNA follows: TGCAGTGCTAGAGATGGGGTCGGGGGCTATGGCTACACCTTC. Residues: CSARDGVGGYGYTF.

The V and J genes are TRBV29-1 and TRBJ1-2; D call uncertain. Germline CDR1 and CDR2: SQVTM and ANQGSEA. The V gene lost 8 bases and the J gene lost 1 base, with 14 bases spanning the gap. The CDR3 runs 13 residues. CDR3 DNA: TGCAGCTACCAGGACGCTCTTAACTATGGCTACACCTTC. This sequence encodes CSYQDALNYGYTF.

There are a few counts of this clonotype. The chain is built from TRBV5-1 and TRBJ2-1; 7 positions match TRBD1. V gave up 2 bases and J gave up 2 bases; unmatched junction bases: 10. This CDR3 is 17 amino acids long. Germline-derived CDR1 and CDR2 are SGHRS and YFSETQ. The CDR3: CASSFRQGWEPYNEQFF. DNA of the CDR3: TGCGCCAGCAGCTTCCGACAGGGCTGGGAACCCTACAATGAGCAGTTCTTC. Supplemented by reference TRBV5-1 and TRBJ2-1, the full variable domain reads KAGVTQTPRYLIKTRGQQVTLSCSPISGHRSVSWYQQTPGQGLQFLFEYFSETQRNKGNFPGRFSGRQFSNSRSEMNVSTLELGDSALYLCASSFRQGWEPYNEQFFGPGTRLTVL.

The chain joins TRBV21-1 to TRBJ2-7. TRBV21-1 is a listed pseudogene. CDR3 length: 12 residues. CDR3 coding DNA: TGTGCCAGCAGCGAAGGCCTCCTCGAGCAGTACTTC. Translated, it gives CASSEGLLEQYF.